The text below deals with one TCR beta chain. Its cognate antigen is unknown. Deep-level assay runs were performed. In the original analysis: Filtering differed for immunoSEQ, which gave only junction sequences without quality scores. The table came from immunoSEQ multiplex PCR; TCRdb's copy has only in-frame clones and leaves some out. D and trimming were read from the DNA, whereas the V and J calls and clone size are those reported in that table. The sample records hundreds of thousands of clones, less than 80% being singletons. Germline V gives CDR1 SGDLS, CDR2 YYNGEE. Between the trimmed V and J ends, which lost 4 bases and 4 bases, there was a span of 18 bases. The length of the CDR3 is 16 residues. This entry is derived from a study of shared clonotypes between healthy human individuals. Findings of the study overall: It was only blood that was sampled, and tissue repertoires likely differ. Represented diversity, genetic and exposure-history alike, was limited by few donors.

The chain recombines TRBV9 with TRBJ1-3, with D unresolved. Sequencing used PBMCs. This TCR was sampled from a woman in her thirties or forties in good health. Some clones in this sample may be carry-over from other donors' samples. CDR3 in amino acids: CASSPNWGSGGNTIYF. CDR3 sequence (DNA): TGTGCCAGCAGCCCTAACTGGGGTTCGGGCGGAAACACCATATATTTT.